The entry that follows covers one T cell receptor (beta chain) sequence. Its antigen is as yet unknown. Its ends do not fully match the called genes, so a read error is possible. The template was RNA from unsorted bulk tissue. The data were obtained in a study of tumor and adjacent non-tumor tissue in lung cancer. Study-wide context: Histology: about 13 adenocarcinoma, a couple of squamous cell carcinoma, 1 small cell lung cancer. General study results and limits: TCR diversity was significantly greater in tumor than normal lung tissue.

A modified ARM-PCR protocol with three rounds of nested PCR amplified TCRbeta. TCRdb called the multiplex PCR reads again in MiXCR, with one record for every CDR3 protein. Found here are around 200,000 distinct CDR3 sequences, about 71% of them singletons; the top ten hold approximately 25%. What was sequenced was lung tumor tissue. The sequence was collected from a man in his sixties with non-small cell lung cancer.

In DNA form, the CDR3 reads TGTGCCAGCAGTCCAGGGACGGGACAAGATACCCAGTACTTC. This encodes CASSPGTGQDTQYF. The J gene is TRBJ2-5, the V gene TRBV12-3 or TRBV12-4; a possible D gene is TRBD1 (6 bases). This CDR3 contains 14 residues.